This T cell receptor beta chain was identified in a study of lymphopenia after photon versus proton radiotherapy. This clone was recorded a few times. Its specificity is not known. Findings and limits, study-wide: Under photons, naive T cells and diversity fell while effector/memory populations rose. In patients who died, overall survival fell as post-nadir TCR diversity dropped more. Authors raise, but do not show, better survival with proton therapy. After lymphocyte nadir, photon-treated repertoires showed oligoclonal expansion, especially CD8+ Temra.

Germline CDR1 and CDR2: LNHNV and YYDKDF (reference sequence). The CDR3 runs 15 residues. The V end was cut by 1 base, the J end by 1 base, with 11 bases between. TCRdb keeps only in-frame clones here, not all; method: immunoSEQ multiplex PCR. The repertoire holds about 58,000 clones, 84% seen once, with around 2.1% in the top ten. The chain joins TRBV15 to TRBJ2-7, with D unresolved. This clonotype originated in a man aged 55 to 70 with pancreatic cancer. The material was peripheral blood, obtained from a patient treated with proton-based radiotherapy. The CDR3 reads CATSRVLDFSYEQYF. DNA of the CDR3: TGTGCCACCAGCAGAGTCCTGGATTTTTCCTACGAGCAGTACTTC.